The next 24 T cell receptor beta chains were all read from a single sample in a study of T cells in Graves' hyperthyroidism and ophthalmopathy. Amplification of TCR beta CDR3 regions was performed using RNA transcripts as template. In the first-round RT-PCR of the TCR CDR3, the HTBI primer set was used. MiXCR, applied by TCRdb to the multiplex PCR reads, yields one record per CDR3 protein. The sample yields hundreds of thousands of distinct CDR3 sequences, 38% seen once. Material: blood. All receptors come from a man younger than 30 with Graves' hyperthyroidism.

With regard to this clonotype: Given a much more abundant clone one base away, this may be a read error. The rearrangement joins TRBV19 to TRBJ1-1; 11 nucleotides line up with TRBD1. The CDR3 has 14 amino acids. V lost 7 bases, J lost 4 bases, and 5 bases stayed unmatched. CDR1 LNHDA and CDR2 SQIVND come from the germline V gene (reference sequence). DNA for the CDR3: TGTGCCAGTACCCTCGGGACAGGGGGCACTGAAGCTTTCTTT. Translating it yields CASTLGTGGTEAFF.

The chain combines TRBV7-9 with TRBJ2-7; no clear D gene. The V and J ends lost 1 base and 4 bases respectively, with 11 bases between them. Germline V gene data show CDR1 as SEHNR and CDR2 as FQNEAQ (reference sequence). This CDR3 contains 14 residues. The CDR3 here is CASSLELNPYEQYF. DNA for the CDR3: TGTGCCAGCAGCTTAGAACTCAACCCTTACGAGCAGTACTTC.

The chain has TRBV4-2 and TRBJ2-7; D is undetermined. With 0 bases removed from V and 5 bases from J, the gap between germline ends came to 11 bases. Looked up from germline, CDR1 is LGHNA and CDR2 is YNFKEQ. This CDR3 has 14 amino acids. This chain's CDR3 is CASSQDKKGDEQYF. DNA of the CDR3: TGTGCCAGCAGCCAAGATAAAAAGGGTGACGAGCAGTACTTC.

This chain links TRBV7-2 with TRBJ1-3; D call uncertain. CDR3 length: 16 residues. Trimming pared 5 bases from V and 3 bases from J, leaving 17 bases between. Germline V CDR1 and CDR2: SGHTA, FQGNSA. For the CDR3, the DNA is TGTGCCAGCAGCCGCGGGGTAGCGGGATATGGAAACACCATATATTTT. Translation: CASSRGVAGYGNTIYF.

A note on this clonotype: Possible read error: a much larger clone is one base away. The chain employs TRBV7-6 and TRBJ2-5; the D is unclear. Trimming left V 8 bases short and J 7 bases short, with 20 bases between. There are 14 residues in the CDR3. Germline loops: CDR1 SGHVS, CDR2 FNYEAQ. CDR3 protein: CASGATWGKGTQYF. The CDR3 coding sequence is TGTGCCAGCGGCGCGACTTGGGGAAAAGGGACCCAGTACTTC.

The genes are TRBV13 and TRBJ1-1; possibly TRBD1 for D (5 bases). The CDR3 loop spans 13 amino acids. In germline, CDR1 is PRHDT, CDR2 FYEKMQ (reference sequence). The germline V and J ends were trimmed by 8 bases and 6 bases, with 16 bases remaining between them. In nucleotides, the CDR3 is TGTGCCAGCTCCTCTTGCAGGGACGCTGAAGCTTTCTTT. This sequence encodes CASSSCRDAEAFF.

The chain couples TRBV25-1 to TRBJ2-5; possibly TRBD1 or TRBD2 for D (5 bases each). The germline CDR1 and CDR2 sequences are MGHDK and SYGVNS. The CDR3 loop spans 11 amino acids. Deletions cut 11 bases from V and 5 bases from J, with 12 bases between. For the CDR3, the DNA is TGTGCCCTGGGACCTGTGGAGACCCAGTACTTC. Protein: CALGPVETQYF.

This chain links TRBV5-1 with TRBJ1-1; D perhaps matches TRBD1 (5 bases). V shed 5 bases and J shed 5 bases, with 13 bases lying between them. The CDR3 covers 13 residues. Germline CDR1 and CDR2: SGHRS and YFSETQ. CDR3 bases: TGCGCCAGCAGGGTGGAGGGGAAGACTGAAGCTTTCTTT. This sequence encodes CASRVEGKTEAFF.

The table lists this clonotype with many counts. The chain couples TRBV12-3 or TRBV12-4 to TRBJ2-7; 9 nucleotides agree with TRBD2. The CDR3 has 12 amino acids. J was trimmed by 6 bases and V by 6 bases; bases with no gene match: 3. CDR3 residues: CASSQLAGEQYF. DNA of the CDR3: TGTGCCAGCAGCCAACTAGCGGGCGAGCAGTACTTC.

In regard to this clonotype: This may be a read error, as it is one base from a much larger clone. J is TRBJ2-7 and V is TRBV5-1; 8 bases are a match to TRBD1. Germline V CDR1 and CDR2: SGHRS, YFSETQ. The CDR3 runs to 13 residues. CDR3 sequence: CASSGTGLYEQCF. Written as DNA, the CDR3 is TGCGCCAGCAGCGGGACAGGTCTCTACGAGCAGTGCTTC. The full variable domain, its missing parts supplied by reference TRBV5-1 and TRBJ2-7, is KAGVTQTPRYLIKTRGQQVTLSCSPISGHRSVSWYQQTPGQGLQFLFEYFSETQRNKGNFPGRFSGRQFSNSRSEMNVSTLELGDSALYLCASSGTGLYEQCFGPGTRLTVT.

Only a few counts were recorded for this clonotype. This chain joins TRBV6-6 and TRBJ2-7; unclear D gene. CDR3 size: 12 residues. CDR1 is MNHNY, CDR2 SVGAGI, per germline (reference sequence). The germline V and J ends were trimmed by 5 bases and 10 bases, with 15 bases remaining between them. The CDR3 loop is CASSNDRAPQYF. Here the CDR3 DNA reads TGTGCCAGCAGTAACGACCGGGCCCCACAGTACTTC.

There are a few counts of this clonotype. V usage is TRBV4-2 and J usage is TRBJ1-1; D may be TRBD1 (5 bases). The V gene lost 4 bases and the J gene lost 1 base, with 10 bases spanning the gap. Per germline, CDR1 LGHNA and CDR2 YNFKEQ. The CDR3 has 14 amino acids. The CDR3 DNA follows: TGTGCCAGCAGCCCCCCACAGGAGAACACTGAAGCTTTCTTT. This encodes CASSPPQENTEAFF.

The CDR3 DNA sequence: TGTGCCAGCAGTAGCGGGGGGGCCCCGGGCGAGCAGTACTTC. Translated: CASSSGGAPGEQYF. The chain recombines TRBV12-3 or TRBV12-4 with TRBJ2-7, with 10 bases aligning to TRBD2. This CDR3 contains 14 residues. With V trimmed by 5 bases and J by 6 bases, 7 bases remained unmatched.

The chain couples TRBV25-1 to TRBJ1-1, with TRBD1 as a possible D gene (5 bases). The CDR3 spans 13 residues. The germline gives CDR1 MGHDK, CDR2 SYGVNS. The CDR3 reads CARLPDKNTEAFF. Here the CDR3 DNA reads TGTGCTAGACTTCCGGACAAGAACACTGAAGCTTTCTTT.

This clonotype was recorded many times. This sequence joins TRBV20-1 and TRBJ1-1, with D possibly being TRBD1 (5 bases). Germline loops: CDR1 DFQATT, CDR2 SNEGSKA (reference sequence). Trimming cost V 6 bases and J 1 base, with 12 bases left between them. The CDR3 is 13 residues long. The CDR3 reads CSARIGANTEAFF. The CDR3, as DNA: TGCAGTGCGCGAATCGGGGCGAACACTGAAGCTTTCTTT.

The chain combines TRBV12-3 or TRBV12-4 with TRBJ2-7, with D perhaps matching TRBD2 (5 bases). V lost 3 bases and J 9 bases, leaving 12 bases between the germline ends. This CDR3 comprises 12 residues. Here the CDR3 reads CASSLGHGVQYF. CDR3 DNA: TGTGCCAGCAGTTTGGGCCACGGGGTGCAGTACTTC.

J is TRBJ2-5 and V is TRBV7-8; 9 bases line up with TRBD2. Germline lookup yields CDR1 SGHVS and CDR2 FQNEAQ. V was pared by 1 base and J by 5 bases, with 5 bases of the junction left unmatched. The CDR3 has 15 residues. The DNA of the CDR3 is TGTGCCAGCAGCTTAGGAAGCGGGAGGATGGAGACCCAGTACTTC. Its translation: CASSLGSGRMETQYF.

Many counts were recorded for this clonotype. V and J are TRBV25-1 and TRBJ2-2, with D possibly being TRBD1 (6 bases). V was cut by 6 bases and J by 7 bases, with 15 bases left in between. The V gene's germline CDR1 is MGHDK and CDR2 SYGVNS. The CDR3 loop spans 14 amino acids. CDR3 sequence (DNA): TGTGCCAGCAGGCGGCAGGGGTTGGTCGGGGAGCTGTTTTTT. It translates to CASRRQGLVGELFF. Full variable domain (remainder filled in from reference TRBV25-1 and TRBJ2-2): EADIYQTPRYLVIGTGKKITLECSQTMGHDKMYWYQQDPGMELHLIHYSYGVNSTEKGDLSSESTVSRIRTEHFPLTLESARPSHTSQYLCASRRQGLVGELFFGEGSRLTVL.

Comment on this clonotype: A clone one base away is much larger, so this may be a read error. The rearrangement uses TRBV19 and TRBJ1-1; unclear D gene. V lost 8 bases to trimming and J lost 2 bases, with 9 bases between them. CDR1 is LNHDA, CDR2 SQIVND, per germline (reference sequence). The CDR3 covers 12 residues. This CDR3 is CASGAYNTEAFF. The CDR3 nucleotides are TGTGCCAGTGGCGCTTACAACACTGAAGCTTTCTTT.

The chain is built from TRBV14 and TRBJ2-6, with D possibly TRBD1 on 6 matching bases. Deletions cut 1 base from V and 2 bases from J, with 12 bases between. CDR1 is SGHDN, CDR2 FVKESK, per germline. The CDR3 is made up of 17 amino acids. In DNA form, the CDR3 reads TGTGCCAGCAGCCAAGGTAAGGGGGTTACTGGGGCCAACGTCCTGACTTTC. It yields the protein CASSQGKGVTGANVLTF.

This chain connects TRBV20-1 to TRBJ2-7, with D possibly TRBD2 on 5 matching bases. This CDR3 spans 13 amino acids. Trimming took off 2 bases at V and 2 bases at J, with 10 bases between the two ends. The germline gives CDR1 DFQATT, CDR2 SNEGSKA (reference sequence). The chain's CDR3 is CSARSGSTYEQYF. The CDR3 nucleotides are TGCAGTGCTAGAAGCGGTTCCACCTACGAGCAGTACTTC.

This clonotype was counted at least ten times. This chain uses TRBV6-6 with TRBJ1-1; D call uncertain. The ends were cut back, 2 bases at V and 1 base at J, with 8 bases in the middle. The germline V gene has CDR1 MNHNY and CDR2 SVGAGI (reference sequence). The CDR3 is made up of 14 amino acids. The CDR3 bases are TGTGCCAGCAGTTACGACACAGCGAACACTGAAGCTTTCTTT. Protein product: CASSYDTANTEAFF.

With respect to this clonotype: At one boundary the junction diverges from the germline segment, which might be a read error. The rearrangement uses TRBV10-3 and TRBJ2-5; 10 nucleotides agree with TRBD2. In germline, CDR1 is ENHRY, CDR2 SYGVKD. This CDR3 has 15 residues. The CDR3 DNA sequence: TGTGCCAGCAGTTACGCGGCTAGCGGGGGAGAGACCCAGTACTTC. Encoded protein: CASSYAASGGETQYF.

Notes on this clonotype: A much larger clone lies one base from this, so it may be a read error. The CDR3 sequence: CASRPGPGETQYF. The CDR3 DNA follows: TGTGCCAGCAGACCTGGCCCCGGGGAGACCCAGTACTTC. J is TRBJ2-5 and V is TRBV7-3; D gene uncertain. V was pared by 6 bases and J by 5 bases, with 13 bases between. CDR1 and CDR2 from the germline V gene are SGHTA and FQGTGA. This CDR3 comprises 13 residues.